Presented here are 14 T cell receptor beta chains from one specimen sequenced in a study of breast tumors, draining lymph nodes, adjacent tissues. Using its own MiXCR run on the multiplex PCR reads, TCRdb lists one record per CDR3 protein. The table has 150,000 or so distinct CDR3 sequences, 30% to 35% seen once. Breast cancer patients provided tissue from their axillary draining lymph nodes. Sequenced input: axillary lymph node tissue. These receptors were collected from a female donor with breast cancer. Some clones in this sample may be carry-over from other donors' samples.

This clonotype was picked up many times. The chain uses TRBV28 and TRBJ1-5, with unresolved D. The V and J ends lost 7 bases and 5 bases respectively, with 9 bases between them. The CDR3 has 12 amino acids. The germline gives CDR1 MDHEN, CDR2 SYDVKM. CDR3 DNA sequence: TGTGCCAGCACCTTAAATCATCAGCCCCAGCATTTT. This encodes CASTLNHQPQHF.

There are many counts of this clonotype. The genes are TRBV2 and TRBJ2-5, with TRBD2 matching 13 bases. This CDR3 contains 15 residues. V shed 5 bases, J shed 4 bases, and the junction held 4 bases outside the gene matches. The germline V gene has CDR1 SNHLY and CDR2 FYNNEI. The CDR3 DNA reads TGTGCCAGCAGTCCCCGGACTAGCGGGAGAGAGACCCAGTACTTC. Its translation: CASSPRTSGRETQYF.

Worth noting for this clonotype: It is unclear where the CDR3 begins or ends on the DNA, so no DNA is shown, and the CDR3 is as TCRdb lists it. The chain recombines TRBV7-9 with TRBJ2-7; the tabulated D call, TRBD1, remains unverified against the DNA. The CDR3 sequence runs 19 residues, both termini included. The germline V gene has CDR1 SEHNR and CDR2 FQNEAQ (reference sequence). The CDR3 spells CASSFYICSARDPGYEQYF.

To note about this clonotype: Being one base from a much bigger clone, this may be a read error. The chain uses TRBV3-1 and TRBJ1-5; no definite D call. CDR1 and CDR2 from the germline V gene are LGHDT and YNNKEL (reference sequence). This CDR3 has 12 residues. DNA for the CDR3: TGTGCCGGCAGTTCTATCGGGCAGCCCCAGCATTTT. Translation: CAGSSIGQPQHF.

This clonotype was seen only a few times. The V and J genes are TRBV19 and TRBJ2-3; 7 bases map to TRBD1. Trimming at V came to 2 bases and at J to 1 base, leaving 0 bases not matched to a gene. This CDR3 has 14 residues. Germline CDR1 reads LNHDA; CDR2 reads SQIVND (reference sequence). DNA of the CDR3: TGTGCCAGTAGTATAACAGGGGGCACAGATACGCAGTATTTT. Translation gives CASSITGGTDTQYF.

In this sample, this clonotype turned up many times. The chain recombines TRBV5-4 with TRBJ2-3; D may be TRBD2 (6 bases). Trimming took off 1 base at V and 7 bases at J, with 13 bases between the two ends. This CDR3 spans 14 amino acids. Germline assignment: CDR1 SGHNT and CDR2 YYREEE (reference sequence). The CDR3 loop reads CASSLFGLPYTQYF. Here the CDR3 DNA reads TGTGCCAGCAGCTTGTTCGGACTACCCTATACGCAGTATTTT. Full variable domain (outside the CDR3, taken from reference TRBV5-4 and TRBJ2-3): ETGVTQSPTHLIKTRGQQVTLRCSSQSGHNTVSWYQQALGQGPQFIFQYYREEENGRGNFPPRFSGLQFPNYSSELNVNALELDDSALYLCASSLFGLPYTQYFGPGTRLTVL.

This clonotype has at least ten counts. The CDR3 DNA sequence: TGTGCCAGCAGCATTTCGACTAGCTTTGGCACAGATACGCAGTATTTT. It is translated as CASSISTSFGTDTQYF. The chain combines TRBV7-6 with TRBJ2-3; 7 bases fit TRBD2. Germline V CDR1 and CDR2: SGHVS, FNYEAQ. The CDR3 extends over 16 amino acids. J was trimmed by 1 base and V by 5 bases; bases with no gene match: 9.

This chain links TRBV4-1 with TRBJ1-1; D is perhaps TRBD1 (5 bases). The germline CDR1 and CDR2 sequences are MGHRA and YSYEKL. This CDR3 spans 15 amino acids. Trimming took off 4 bases at V and 5 bases at J, with 17 bases between the two ends. As DNA, the CDR3 is TGCGCCAGCAGCCCGGCGGCAGGGCCGGGGACTGAAGCTTTCTTT. It is translated as CASSPAAGPGTEAFF.

This clonotype has at least ten counts. J is TRBJ2-1 and V is TRBV4-2, with TRBD2 identical over 8 bases. This CDR3 spans 18 amino acids. V lost 0 bases and J lost 3; bases outside the gene matches: 10. Per the germline V gene, CDR1 is LGHNA and CDR2 is YNFKEQ. The CDR3 coding sequence is TGTGCCAGCAGCCAAGATTTATGGGCTAGCGGGCTCTACAATGAGCAGTTCTTC. Its protein product is CASSQDLWASGLYNEQFF.

This clonotype was counted only a few times. The rearrangement joins TRBV15 to TRBJ1-1; D uncertain. V lost 3 bases and J lost 8, with 16 bases in between. The V gene's germline CDR1 is LNHNV and CDR2 YYDKDF (reference sequence). The CDR3 contains 14 residues. DNA for the CDR3: TGTGCCACCAGCAGCCAACTAGGGAAGGGCGAAGCTTTCTTT. Translation gives CATSSQLGKGEAFF.

This clonotype was seen repeatedly, ten times or more. The chain has TRBV24-1 and TRBJ2-5; 9 bases fit TRBD1. The length of the CDR3 is 17 residues. Germline V gene sequence: CDR1 KGHDR, CDR2 SFDVKD. V dropped 0 bases and J dropped 4; count of bases not matched to a gene: 8. The DNA for the CDR3 is TGTGCCACCAGTGATTTGCGGGACAGGGTAGGGGCAGAGACCCAGTACTTC. It is translated as CATSDLRDRVGAETQYF.

This clonotype occurred many times. The V gene is TRBV20-1, the J gene TRBJ2-7, with 14 bases matching TRBD2. The CDR3 covers 15 residues. Germline V gene lookup returns CDR1 DFQATT and CDR2 SNEGSKA (reference sequence). V lost 5 bases, J lost 0 bases, and 3 bases stayed unmatched. CDR3 DNA: TGCAGTGCTGCCGGGACTAGCGGGAGCTCCTACGAGCAGTACTTC. Translating it yields CSAAGTSGSSYEQYF.

Worth noting for this clonotype: A much larger clone lies one base from this, so it may be a read error. Here the CDR3 DNA reads TGTGCCTGCACCGCGGGCAGGGGGCCCTCCTACGAGCAGTACTTC. Translation: CACTAGRGPSYEQYF. The J gene is TRBJ2-7, the V gene TRBV11-2; TRBD1 matches at 8 bases. From germline, CDR1 is SGHAT and CDR2 FQNNGV. The ends lost 11 bases at V and 0 bases at J; junction bases unmatched: 12. This CDR3 contains 15 residues.

CDR3 loop: CASSRAGYTDTQYF. DNA for the CDR3: TGTGCCAGCAGCCGAGCGGGGTACACAGATACGCAGTATTTT. The V gene is TRBV5-6, the J gene TRBJ2-3, with 7 bases aligning to TRBD2. CDR1 and CDR2 from the germline V gene are SGHDT and YYEEEE. The CDR3 totals 14 residues. Unmatched junction bases numbered 4, after V lost 4 bases and J lost 2 bases.